These T cell receptor beta chains were read from a single sample in a study of cytomegalovirus exposure and HLA in healthy donors. TCRdb keeps only in-frame clones here, not all; method: immunoSEQ multiplex PCR. The sample has around 130,000 clones; 88% are singletons. The sequenced material came from PBMCs. These receptors were obtained from a woman in her thirties or forties in good health and CMV-seronegative. Each CDR3 is given with its conserved first and last residue. D genes are given only for firm matches. Expanded clones get a size class; other rows say once, few or many, or leave the size out.

>12|-|-|TRBV30|TRBJ1-2
TGTGCCTGGAGCCCAGTTAACTATGGCTACACCTTC
CAWSPVNYGYTF
>14|-|TRBD2|TRBV7-2|TRBJ2-3
TGTGCCAGCAGCCAAGGAGCGGGACCAGATACGCAGTATTTT
CASSQGAGPDTQYF
>16|-|-|TRBV19|TRBJ2-3
TGTGCCAGTAGTCCCGCGGAGGCGCCCGGGGCAGATACGCAGTATTTT
CASSPAEAPGADTQYF
>13|-|TRBD1|TRBV11-1|TRBJ1-1
TGTGCCAGCAGCCCCGGGACAGTACGGGAAGCTTTCTTT
CASSPGTVREAFF
>14|-|TRBD1|TRBV30|TRBJ1-5
TGTGCCTGGGGGCACAACAGGGGACCTCAGCCCCAGCATTTT
CAWGHNRGPQPQHF
>15|-|TRBD1|TRBV7-9|TRBJ1-2
TGTGCCAGCAGCAACGGAGCCGGGACAGGGGTCGGCTACACCTTC
CASSNGAGTGVGYTF
>13|-|TRBD1|TRBV2|TRBJ1-1
TGTGCCAGCAGTGGACAGGGCTCTTCTGAAGCTTTCTTT
CASSGQGSSEAFF
>14|-|-|TRBV13|TRBJ1-1
TGTGCCAGCAGCTTGGGGCAGGGTCAGGCCGAAGCTTTCTTT
CASSLGQGQAEAFF
>18|-|-|TRBV5-4|TRBJ1-1
TGTGCCAGCAGCTTGTCGGGTGGCAGGGTTGGGATGTCGGGGGTAGCTTTCTTT
CASSLSGGRVGMSGVAFF
>11|-|-|TRBV2|TRBJ2-3
TGTGCCAGCCTCCGCACAGATACGCAGTATTTT
CASLRTDTQYF
>13|-|-|TRBV28|TRBJ2-7
TGTGCCAGCAGGCCCGGGCCGGGGTACGAGCAGTACTTC
CASRPGPGYEQYF
>14|-|TRBD1|TRBV2|TRBJ2-3
TGTGCCAGCAGGGGGACAGTGATCACAGATACGCAGTATTTT
CASRGTVITDTQYF
>15|once|-|TRBV6-5|TRBJ2-1
TGTGCCAGCAGTTACTCCAACCCCAGGTACAATGAGCAGTTCTTC
CASSYSNPRYNEQFF
>11|once|-|TRBV2|TRBJ1-2
TGTGCCAGCAGTCCCCTTTATGGCTACACCTTC
CASSPLYGYTF
>12|-|-|TRBV7-3|TRBJ2-7
TGTGCCAGCAGCTTAGCAGGGGCCGAGCAGTACTTC
CASSLAGAEQYF
>15|-|TRBD2|TRBV5-1|TRBJ2-1
TGCGCCAGCAGCTTGCGGGCTAGCGGGAACGGGGAGCAGTTCTTC
CASSLRASGNGEQFF
>18|-|TRBD2|TRBV28|TRBJ2-1
TGTGCCAGCAGTTTAAGTTCGGCTAGCGGGCGGTACCTGAAGCAGCAGTTCTTC
CASSLSSASGRYLKQQFF
>11|once|-|TRBV10-1|TRBJ2-7
TGCGCCAGCAGTGAATCGTTGGAGCAGTACTTC
CASSESLEQYF
>13|-|-|TRBV30|TRBJ1-2
TGTGCCTGGATAAGCTGGACAGTTCCTGGCTACACCTTC
CAWISWTVPGYTF
>18|-|-|TRBV5-3|TRBJ2-1
TGTGCCAGAAGCTTAATAAGGGAGACAAAAGGCGGTTACAATGAGCAGTTCTTC
CARSLIRETKGGYNEQFF
>15|-|TRBD2|TRBV27|TRBJ2-6
TGTGCCAGCAGTTTGTGGGGGGGTGGGGCCAACGTCCTGACTTTC
CASSLWGGGANVLTF
>14|-|-|TRBV29-1|TRBJ1-1
TGCAGCGTCATGACAGGCACATTGAACACTGAAGCTTTCTTT
CSVMTGTLNTEAFF
>14|-|-|TRBV7-2|TRBJ1-2
TGTGCCAGCAGCAGGCTGACAGCCAACTATGGCTACACCTTC
CASSRLTANYGYTF
>15|-|TRBD1|TRBV7-9|TRBJ2-5
TGTGCCAGCAGCCCCCCCAGGGGGTGGCAAGAGACCCAGTACTTC
CASSPPRGWQETQYF
>16|-|-|TRBV27|TRBJ2-1
TGTGCCAGCAGTTCCAATACAGGTTGGGTAGTCGATGAGCAGTTCTTC
CASSSNTGWVVDEQFF
>13|-|-|TRBV28|TRBJ1-2
TGTGCCAGCCATTTACCCGGGAGCTATGGCTACACCTTC
CASHLPGSYGYTF
>13|-|-|TRBV7-9|TRBJ2-7
TGTTCCAGCAGCTTAGGAGGGACTGTCGAGCAGTACTTC
CSSSLGGTVEQYF
>14|-|TRBD1|TRBV29-1|TRBJ2-7
TGCAGCGTTCGTCCAGGGGGCGTCCGTTTTGAGCAGTACTTC
CSVRPGGVRFEQYF
>14|-|TRBD2|TRBV29-1|TRBJ2-3
TGCAGCGGCGGACTAGCGGGAGGCACAGATACGCAGTATTTT
CSGGLAGGTDTQYF